One sample yielded the 11 T cell receptor beta chains listed below, sequenced in a study of blood T cell repertoires in COVID-19. Using immunoSEQ multiplex PCR, the repertoire was profiled, and TCRdb retains in-frame clones only, with some absent. This sample has 200,000 to 250,000 clones, with more than 70% found just once. The sample was PBMCs or T cells enriched from blood (not recorded which). These receptors were taken from a woman aged 45 to 65 who had recovered from COVID-19.

This clone came up once. The rearrangement joins TRBV7-2 to TRBJ2-1; D not resolved. The CDR3 totals 15 residues. The germline V gene has CDR1 SGHTA and CDR2 FQGNSA. The V end was cut by 5 bases, the J end by 0 bases, with 11 bases between. The DNA for the CDR3 is TGTGCCAGCAGCGTCGAGATTAACTCCTACAATGAGCAGTTCTTC. It codes for CASSVEINSYNEQFF. Supplemented by reference TRBV7-2 and TRBJ2-1, the full variable domain reads GAGVSQSPSNKVTEKGKDVELRCDPISGHTALYWYRQSLGQGLEFLIYFQGNSAPDKSGLPSDRFSAERTGGSVSTLTIQRTQQEDSAVYLCASSVEINSYNEQFFGPGTRLTVL.

The rearrangement uses TRBV6-5 and TRBJ1-1, with TRBD1 as a possible D gene (6 bases). Trimming removed 6 bases from V and 0 bases from J, with 11 bases in between. The germline gives CDR1 MNHEY, CDR2 SVGAGI. This CDR3 is built from 14 residues. For the CDR3, the DNA is TGTGCCAGCAGCCAGGGACACCTGAACACTGAAGCTTTCTTT. This translates into CASSQGHLNTEAFF.

Only a few counts were recorded for this clone. This chain links TRBV7-2 with TRBJ1-2; TRBD1 agrees at 10 bases. The CDR3 has 15 residues. Trimming at V came to 4 bases and at J to 2 bases, leaving 4 bases not matched to a gene. Germline V gene data show CDR1 as SGHTA and CDR2 as FQGNSA. The CDR3 DNA follows: TGTGCCAGCAGCTCACGGACAGGGGGGAACTATGGCTACACCTTC. Its protein product is CASSSRTGGNYGYTF.

The DNA of the CDR3 is TGTGCCAGCAGACGCCCGCCATGCACCGGGGACAATCAGCCCCAGCATTTT. Translated, it gives CASRRPPCTGDNQPQHF. The rearrangement links TRBV5-4 to TRBJ1-5; D remains unclear. V lost 5 bases and J lost 3, with 21 bases in between. The V gene's germline CDR1 is SGHNT and CDR2 YYREEE (reference sequence). This CDR3 is 17 amino acids long. Full variable domain (missing parts from reference TRBV5-4 and TRBJ1-5): ETGVTQSPTHLIKTRGQQVTLRCSSQSGHNTVSWYQQALGQGPQFIFQYYREEENGRGNFPPRFSGLQFPNYSSELNVNALELDDSALYLCASRRPPCTGDNQPQHFGDGTRLSIL.

This clone was seen just once. This chain connects TRBV29-1 to TRBJ2-1, with D perhaps matching TRBD2 (5 bases). Trimming removed 3 bases from V and 7 bases from J, with 19 bases in between. CDR3 length equals 15 residues. CDR1 is SQVTM, CDR2 ANQGSEA, per germline. DNA for the CDR3: TGCAGCGTTGAGAGCCCCGGAAAAAGAGGGAATGAGCAGTTCTTC. Its translation: CSVESPGKRGNEQFF.

V and J are TRBV24-1 and TRBJ1-6, with D perhaps TRBD1 (6 bases). The germline V and J ends were trimmed by 1 base and 5 bases, with 11 bases remaining between them. CDR1 is KGHDR, CDR2 SFDVKD, per germline. The CDR3 has 16 residues. The CDR3 coding sequence is TGTGCCACCAGTGATTTAAGACAGGAGGATAATTCACCCCTCCACTTT. The encoded protein is CATSDLRQEDNSPLHF.

The rearrangement links TRBV30 to TRBJ2-7, with TRBD2 as a possible D gene (6 bases). Germline CDR1 is GTSNPN and CDR2 is SVGIG (reference sequence). Trimming took off 1 base at V and 7 bases at J, with 20 bases between the two ends. This CDR3 is 15 amino acids long. CDR3 sequence (DNA): TGTGCCTGGAGTGACCGACCTGGTTGGGCGGGGGAGCAGTACTTC. Translation gives CAWSDRPGWAGEQYF.

This clone came up once. The chain has TRBV28 and TRBJ2-2; weak D call: TRBD2 (6 bases). The CDR3 totals 16 residues. V lost 5 bases and J lost 4, with 17 bases in between. Looked up from germline, CDR1 is MDHEN and CDR2 is SYDVKM. CDR3: CASSLPSGRSTGELFF. The CDR3 DNA reads TGTGCCAGCAGTCTGCCGTCAGGGAGGAGCACCGGGGAGCTGTTTTTT.

The gene calls are TRBV5-4 and TRBJ2-7; tentatively, D is TRBD2 (6 bases). Germline V gives CDR1 SGHNT, CDR2 YYREEE (reference sequence). Trimming stripped 4 bases from V and 0 bases from J, with 17 bases between. This CDR3 has 16 residues. CDR3 DNA sequence: TGTGCCAGCAGCCCGACCGGGACTCAGAGCTCCTACGAGCAGTACTTC. Its protein is CASSPTGTQSSYEQYF.

J is TRBJ2-2 and V is TRBV9; perhaps TRBD1 as D (6 bases). The V end was cut by 3 bases, the J end by 3 bases, with 12 bases between. The CDR3 contains 15 residues. CDR1 and CDR2 (germline): SGDLS, YYNGEE. This CDR3 reads CASSAYRADTGELFF. CDR3 nucleotide sequence: TGTGCCAGCAGCGCCTACAGGGCTGACACCGGGGAGCTGTTTTTT.

The chain recombines TRBV10-1 with TRBJ1-5, with TRBD1 matching over 9 bases. Germline V CDR1 and CDR2: WNHNN, SYGVQD (reference sequence). V shed 3 bases, J shed 6 bases, and the junction held 6 bases outside the gene matches. CDR3 length equals 15 residues. The CDR3 DNA reads as TGCGCCAGCAGTGACCGACAGGGGGGGGGTCAGCCCCAGCATTTT. It specifies CASSDRQGGGQPQHF.